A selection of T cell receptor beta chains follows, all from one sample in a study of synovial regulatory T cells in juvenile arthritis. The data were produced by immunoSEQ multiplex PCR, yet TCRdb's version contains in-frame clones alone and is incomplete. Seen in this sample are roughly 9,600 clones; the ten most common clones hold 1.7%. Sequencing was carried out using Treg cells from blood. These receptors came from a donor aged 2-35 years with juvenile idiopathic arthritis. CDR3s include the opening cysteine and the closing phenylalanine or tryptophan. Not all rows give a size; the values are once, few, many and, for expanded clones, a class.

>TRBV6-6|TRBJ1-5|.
CASSWDRGNQPQHF
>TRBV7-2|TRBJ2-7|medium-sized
CASSLGAGSSYEQYF
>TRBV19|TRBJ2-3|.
CASTSRGTGGWTGTQYF
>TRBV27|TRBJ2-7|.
CASSYGGALREQYF
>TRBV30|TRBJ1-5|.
CAWSVAGNQPQHF
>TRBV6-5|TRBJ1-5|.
CASSLTLSSNQPQHF
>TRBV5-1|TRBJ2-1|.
CASSLAQQGDEQFF
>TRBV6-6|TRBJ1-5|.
CASRRIYSNQPQHF
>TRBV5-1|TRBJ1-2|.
CASSSTQGTYGYTF
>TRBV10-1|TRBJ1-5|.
CASSESVIWGGNQPQHF
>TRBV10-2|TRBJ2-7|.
CASRQTYYEQYF
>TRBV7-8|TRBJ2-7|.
CASSSREFEQYF
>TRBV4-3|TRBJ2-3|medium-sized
CASSQDPSTLAADTQYF
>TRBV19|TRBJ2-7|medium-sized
CASSMRGTASYEQYF
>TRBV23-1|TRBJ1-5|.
CASSQSAGQPQHF
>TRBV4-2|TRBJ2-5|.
CASGLRTSGSVMETQYF
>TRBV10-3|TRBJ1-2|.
CAISGQGTYTF
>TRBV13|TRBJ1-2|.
CASTEGGRVHGYTF
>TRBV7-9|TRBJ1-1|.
CASSLLNTEAFF
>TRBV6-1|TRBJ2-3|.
CASRERDTQYF
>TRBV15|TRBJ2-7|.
CATSRDGTSGSYEQYF
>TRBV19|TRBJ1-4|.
CASSPSGVEKLFF
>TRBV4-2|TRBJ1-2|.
CASSQEECTAGYTF
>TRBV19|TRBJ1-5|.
CASSPDDQGYQPQHF
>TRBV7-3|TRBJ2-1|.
CASSPRGRERSNEQFF
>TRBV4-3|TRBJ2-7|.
CASSQGAVDYEQYF
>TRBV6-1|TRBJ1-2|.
CASRSQGPIYTF
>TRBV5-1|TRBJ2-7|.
CASSLVLAGVSEQYF
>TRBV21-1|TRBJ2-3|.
CASSKANGRSTDTQYF
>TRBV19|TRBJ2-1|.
CASSATSGQYNEQFF
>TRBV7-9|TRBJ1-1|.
CASSLGGQGLEAFF
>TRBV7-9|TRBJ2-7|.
CASSPLRGVLPYEQYF
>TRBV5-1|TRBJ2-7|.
CASSLDASGTPYEQYF
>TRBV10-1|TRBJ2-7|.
CASSESSRGDEYEQYF
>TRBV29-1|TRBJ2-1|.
CSVERDSSYNEQFF
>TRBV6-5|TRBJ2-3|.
CASSPGTDTQYF
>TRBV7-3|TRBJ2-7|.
CASSPWTFLYEQYF
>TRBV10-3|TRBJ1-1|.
CAISESSSLGTEAFF
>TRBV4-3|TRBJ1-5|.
CASSQDIPANGVNQPQHF
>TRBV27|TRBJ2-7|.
CASSSPGLAGAYEQYF
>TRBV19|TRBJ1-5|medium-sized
CASSIRGAGQPQHF
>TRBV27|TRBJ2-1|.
CASSGTRTGHNEQFF
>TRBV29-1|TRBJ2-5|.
CSVEETQYF
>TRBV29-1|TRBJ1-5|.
CSVLYEAGDSQPQHF
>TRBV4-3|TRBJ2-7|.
CASSQVTDHEQYF
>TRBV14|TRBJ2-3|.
CASSPRLGHTQYF
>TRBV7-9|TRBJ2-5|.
CASSLRGGETQYF
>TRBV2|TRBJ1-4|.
CASRDSTTNEKLFF
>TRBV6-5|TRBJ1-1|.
CASNSGGGMRAEAFF
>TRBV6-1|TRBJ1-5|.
CASGRSNQPQHF
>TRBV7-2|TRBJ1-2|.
CASEPNYGYTF
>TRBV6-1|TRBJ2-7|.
CASKHGEVSEQYF
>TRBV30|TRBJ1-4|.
CAWSVQASTNEKLFF
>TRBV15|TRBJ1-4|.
CATSREGGGNEKLFF
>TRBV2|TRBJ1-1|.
CASSDLGQANTEAFF